The rows below give T cell receptor beta chains drawn from one sample of a study of OX40 agonist ivuxolimab in advanced cancers. The table came from immunoSEQ multiplex PCR; TCRdb's copy has only in-frame clones and leaves some out. The sample shows more than 95,000 clones, 91% of them seen only once. Material: CD4+ or CD8+ T cells sorted from blood, obtained in a trial of the OX40 agonist ivuxolimab. The origin of the receptors is an adult with an advanced solid tumor such as melanoma, head and neck, liver or kidney cancer. Each CDR3 is given with its conserved first and last residue. D genes are given only for firm matches. A clone size is listed for some rows: how often the clone was seen (once, few, many), or a class if it is expanded.

J | D | size | V | length | CDR3 | DNA
TRBJ1-1 | . | . | TRBV7-9 | 11 | CASSFPSKAFF | TGTGCCAGCAGCTTTCCGAGTAAAGCTTTCTTT
TRBJ1-3 | TRBD1 | . | TRBV5-8 | 17 | CASSLARGFPSGNTIYF | TGTGCCAGCAGCCTGGCCAGGGGGTTTCCCTCTGGAAACACCATATATTTT
TRBJ1-1 | . | . | TRBV7-6 | 17 | CASSLRYATKGNTEAFF | TGTGCCAGCAGCTTGCGATACGCTACTAAGGGGAACACTGAAGCTTTCTTT
TRBJ1-2 | TRBD1 | . | TRBV5-4 | 13 | CASSFDREGGYTF | TGTGCCAGCAGCTTCGACAGGGAAGGAGGCTACACCTTC
TRBJ2-1 | . | . | TRBV7-2 | 16 | CASSLQPSASINEQFF | TGTGCCAGCAGCTTACAACCATCGGCCAGCATCAATGAGCAGTTCTTC
TRBJ1-3 | . | once | TRBV7-6 | 17 | CASSLGPPGSSGNTIYF | TGTGCCAGCAGCTTAGGGCCCCCAGGATCCTCTGGAAACACCATATATTTT
TRBJ1-2 | . | . | TRBV11-1 | 16 | CASSPPGEEGSYGYTF | TGTGCCAGCAGCCCCCCGGGGGAAGAGGGGAGCTATGGCTACACCTTC
TRBJ2-1 | TRBD2 | . | TRBV5-1 | 15 | CASSGLAGGDNEQFF | TGCGCCAGCAGCGGACTAGCGGGAGGGGACAATGAGCAGTTCTTC
TRBJ1-2 | TRBD1 | . | TRBV4-1 | 16 | CASSQDRAGQAYGYTF | TGCGCCAGCAGCCAAGATCGGGCGGGACAGGCCTATGGCTACACCTTC
TRBJ2-1 | . | once | TRBV4-1 | 14 | CASSQDSMRDEQFF | TGCGCCAGCAGCCAAGATTCGATGCGTGATGAGCAGTTCTTC
TRBJ1-2 | . | . | TRBV7-2 | 14 | CASSLGGGVVGYTF | TGTGCCAGCAGCTTAGGGGGCGGGGTTGTCGGCTACACCTTC
TRBJ1-3 | . | . | TRBV6-6 | 14 | CASRGFGSGNTIYF | TGTGCCAGCAGGGGTTTCGGCTCTGGAAACACCATATATTTT
TRBJ1-2 | . | once | TRBV18 | 16 | CASSVSAARTNYGYTF | TGTGCCAGCTCGGTCAGCGCTGCCCGGACCAACTATGGCTACACCTTC
TRBJ2-3 | . | once | TRBV7-9 | 15 | CASSLAGGNTDTQYF | TGTGCCAGCAGCTTAGCGGGGGGCAACACAGATACGCAGTATTTT
TRBJ1-1 | TRBD1 | once | TRBV5-5 | 14 | CASSFATGRTEAFF | TGTGCCAGCAGCTTCGCGACAGGGCGCACTGAAGCTTTCTTT
TRBJ2-5 | . | few | TRBV28 | 16 | CASSFLGGRRQETQYF | TGTGCCAGCAGTTTTCTGGGCGGACGCCGACAAGAGACCCAGTACTTC
TRBJ2-2 | . | . | TRBV19 | 14 | CASSGTQNTGELFF | TGTGCCAGTAGTGGGACACAGAACACCGGGGAGCTGTTTTTT
TRBJ1-4 | . | . | TRBV18 | 16 | CASSPIQGGSNEKLFF | TGTGCCAGCTCACCAATCCAGGGTGGATCTAATGAAAAACTGTTTTTT
TRBJ2-1 | TRBD2 | . | TRBV5-1 | 20 | CASSTGTSGRASISYNEQFF | TGCGCCAGCAGCACCGGGACTAGCGGGAGGGCCTCTATCTCCTACAATGAGCAGTTCTTC
TRBJ2-7 | . | once | TRBV9 | 14 | CASSVGGKGYEQYF | TGTGCCAGCAGCGTGGGGGGAAAGGGCTACGAGCAGTACTTC
TRBJ2-7 | TRBD1 | . | TRBV15 | 12 | CATSRTGHEQYF | TGTGCCACCAGCAGGACAGGGCACGAGCAGTACTTC
TRBJ2-7 | TRBD1 | . | TRBV12-5 | 15 | CASGPWTGKYREQYF | TGTGCTAGTGGTCCCTGGACAGGTAAGTATCGCGAGCAGTACTTC
TRBJ2-7 | TRBD2 | once | TRBV7-3 | 14 | CASSHREGLYEQYF | TGTGCCAGCAGCCATCGGGAGGGTCTCTACGAGCAGTACTTC
TRBJ2-3 | . | . | TRBV28 | 16 | CASSPQGAASTDTQYF | TGTGCCAGCAGTCCTCAAGGGGCCGCTAGCACAGATACGCAGTATTTT
TRBJ2-7 | TRBD2 | . | TRBV7-2 | 14 | CASSLGGRPYEQYF | TGTGCCAGCAGCTTGGGCGGGAGGCCCTACGAGCAGTACTTC
TRBJ2-3 | . | once | TRBV7-2 | 14 | CASSLAGFTDTQYF | TGTGCCAGCAGCTTAGCCGGGTTCACAGATACGCAGTATTTT
TRBJ2-1 | . | . | TRBV28 | 15 | CASSFRGGRYNEQFF | TGTGCCAGCAGTTTCCGAGGGGGACGCTACAATGAGCAGTTCTTC
TRBJ2-1 | . | few | TRBV10-3 | 12 | CATSRSYNEQFF | TGTGCCACCTCTCGCTCCTACAATGAGCAGTTCTTC
TRBJ2-2 | TRBD2 | . | TRBV7-2 | 19 | CASSFHPSKRDRHTGELFF | TGTGCCAGCAGCTTTCACCCTAGTAAGCGGGATCGTCACACCGGGGAGCTGTTTTTT
TRBJ1-5 | . | . | TRBV19 | 14 | CASRPDSLYQPQHF | TGTGCCAGTAGACCCGACAGTCTCTATCAGCCCCAGCATTTT
TRBJ2-5 | . | . | TRBV28 | 12 | CATSDFQETQYF | TGTGCCACTTCGGACTTCCAAGAGACCCAGTACTTC
TRBJ2-1 | TRBD2 | . | TRBV6-4 | 15 | CASSDWASGLNEQFF | TGTGCCAGCAGTGACTGGGCTAGCGGCCTCAATGAGCAGTTCTTC
TRBJ2-7 | . | . | TRBV28 | 12 | CASSFMGYEQYF | TGTGCCAGCAGTTTTATGGGCTACGAGCAGTACTTC
TRBJ2-3 | TRBD2 | . | TRBV19 | 13 | CASSQLAGNLQYF | TGTGCCAGTAGTCAACTAGCGGGAAATCTCCAGTATTTT
TRBJ1-3 | TRBD1 | . | TRBV28 | 15 | CASSTLTGTGNTIYF | TGTGCCAGCAGTACTTTGACAGGGACTGGAAACACCATATATTTT
TRBJ2-1 | TRBD2 | . | TRBV12-5 | 18 | CASGTIQDGTSGYNEQFF | TGTGCTAGTGGTACCATCCAGGACGGAACTAGCGGATACAATGAGCAGTTCTTC
TRBJ2-3 | . | . | TRBV6-4 | 15 | CASSDSIQLTDTQYF | TGTGCCAGCAGTGACTCGATTCAGCTCACAGATACGCAGTATTTT
TRBJ2-3 | TRBD1 | . | TRBV5-1 | 13 | CASSRQGTDTQYF | TGCGCCAGCAGTCGACAGGGGACAGATACGCAGTATTTT
TRBJ2-7 | . | . | TRBV11-2 | 14 | CASSLDTATYEQYF | TGTGCCAGCAGCTTAGATACAGCAACCTACGAGCAGTACTTC
TRBJ2-1 | . | . | TRBV11-2 | 12 | CASSLGGVAQFF | TGTGCCAGCAGCTTAGGTGGGGTTGCGCAGTTCTTC
TRBJ2-2 | TRBD2 | . | TRBV5-1 | 17 | CASSLGARTSATGELFF | TGCGCCAGCAGCTTGGGGGCTCGGACTAGCGCGACCGGGGAGCTGTTTTTT
TRBJ2-1 | . | . | TRBV2 | 15 | CASSDWSKTYNEQFF | TGTGCCAGCAGTGATTGGAGCAAGACCTACAATGAGCAGTTCTTC
TRBJ2-3 | . | . | TRBV7-3 | 16 | CASSLTALEGTDTQYF | TGTGCCAGCAGCTTAACGGCCCTGGAGGGCACAGATACGCAGTATTTT
TRBJ1-4 | . | once | TRBV9 | 17 | CASSVILGQTTNEKLFF | TGTGCCAGCAGCGTAATTCTAGGACAGACAACTAATGAAAAACTGTTTTTT
TRBJ2-1 | TRBD1 | . | TRBV28 | 14 | CASSLGQGSNEQFF | TGTGCCAGCAGCCTTGGACAGGGTTCGAATGAGCAGTTCTTC